These T cell receptor beta chains were read from a single sample in a study of T cell repertoires in cytomegalovirus infection. TCRdb used MiXCR to reprocess the reads, holding one entry per CDR3 protein. The sample yields approximately 630,000 distinct CDR3 sequences, 24% seen once. Sequencing was carried out using CD8+ T cells from PBMCs. The receptors derive from a human donor in good health (CMV status not recorded). Some clones in this sample may be carry-over from other donors' samples. The CDR3 runs from the conserved cysteine through the conserved F or W. D genes are given only for firm matches. Clone size is given for some rows only: seen once, a few or many times, or a class if the clone is expanded.

D,size,V,J,CDR3,DNA
TRBD2,few,TRBV7-9,TRBJ2-1,CASSLVRGSSYNEQFF,TGTGCCAGCAGCTTAGTGCGGGGGTCTTCCTACAATGAGCAGTTCTTC
-,few,TRBV29-1,TRBJ1-1,CSADPSGNTEAFF,TGCAGCGCGGACCCCTCGGGAAACACTGAAGCTTTCTTT
TRBD2,few,TRBV20-1,TRBJ2-7,CSVPSGSYEQYF,TGCAGTGTCCCTAGCGGTTCCTACGAGCAGTACTTC
TRBD1,few,TRBV28,TRBJ1-6,CASSSGTGDNSPLHF,TGTGCCAGCAGTTCTGGGACAGGGGATAATTCACCCCTCCACTTT
-,-,TRBV2,TRBJ2-3,CASSDGSTGRRSDTQYF,TGTGCCAGCAGTGATGGGTCGACAGGTCGGCGGTCAGATACGCAGTATTTT
-,-,TRBV7-9,TRBJ1-5,CASSSGAMYDQPQHF,TGTGCCAGCAGCTCCGGGGCGATGTATGATCAGCCCCAGCATTTT
-,-,TRBV10-3,TRBJ2-3,CAIRTRDTQYF,TGTGCCATCAGGACACGAGATACGCAGTATTTT
TRBD1,few,TRBV7-9,TRBJ1-5,CASSFSRDRAGQPQHF,TGTGCCAGCAGCTTCTCCCGGGACAGGGCTGGTCAGCCCCAGCATTTT
-,-,TRBV6-2/TRBV6-3,TRBJ2-5,CASSYGVDTSQETQYF,TGTGCCAGCAGTTACGGGGTCGACACAAGCCAAGAGACCCAGTACTTC
-,-,TRBV27,TRBJ2-1,CASSPNFGQYNEQFF,TGTGCCAGCAGTCCAAACTTTGGACAGTACAATGAGCAGTTCTTC
TRBD1,many,TRBV7-2,TRBJ1-5,CASSSWTGGQPQHF,TGTGCCAGCAGCTCTTGGACAGGGGGTCAGCCCCAGCATTTT
-,-,TRBV29-1,TRBJ1-2,CSVGITEADLNYGYTF,TGCAGCGTTGGGATTACGGAGGCGGACCTTAACTATGGCTACACCTTC
-,few,TRBV20-1,TRBJ1-1,CSAREGAGAFF,TGCAGTGCTAGAGAAGGCGCTGGGGCTTTCTTT
TRBD2,-,TRBV28,TRBJ2-5,CASSIGGAETQYF,TGTGCCAGCAGTATCGGGGGGGCGGAGACCCAGTACTTC
-,many,TRBV25-1,TRBJ1-5,CASSEVGNQPQHF,TGTGCCAGCAGTGAAGTCGGCAATCAGCCCCAGCATTTT
TRBD1,-,TRBV29-1,TRBJ2-2,CSVEDETTGPGELFF,TGCAGCGTTGAAGATGAAACGACAGGGCCCGGGGAGCTGTTTTTT
-,-,TRBV10-3,TRBJ2-2,CAISEHGGRTGELFF,TGTGCCATCAGTGAGCACGGGGGGCGGACCGGGGAGCTGTTTTTT
TRBD2,-,TRBV7-9,TRBJ2-1,CASSPTSGKSYNEQFF,TGTGCCAGCAGCCCCACTAGCGGAAAGTCCTACAATGAGCAGTTCTTC
-,-,TRBV6-1,TRBJ2-3,CASSAPGPRNTDTQYF,TGTGCCAGCAGTGCGCCGGGACCACGGAACACAGATACGCAGTATTTT
TRBD2,many,TRBV10-3,TRBJ2-3,CAIRTGLAGFTDTQYF,TGTGCCATCAGAACAGGACTAGCGGGATTCACAGATACGCAGTATTTT
-,few,TRBV7-4,TRBJ1-6,CASRPPGEGNSPLHF,TGTGCCAGCAGGCCCCCGGGAGAAGGGAATTCACCCCTCCACTTT
TRBD2,-,TRBV29-1,TRBJ2-2,CSARDGGAGELFF,TGCAGCGCCCGGGACGGGGGGGCCGGGGAGCTGTTTTTT
TRBD1,few,TRBV6-1,TRBJ2-2,CASKTSRDRGRTGELFF,TGTGCCAGCAAAACCAGCCGGGACAGGGGGAGAACCGGGGAGCTGTTTTTT
-,many,TRBV12-3/TRBV12-4,TRBJ1-1,CASSLTRDEAFF,TGTGCCAGCAGCCTTACGCGAGACGAAGCTTTCTTT
-,-,TRBV15,TRBJ2-7,CATSAIENSYEQYF,TGTGCCACCTCAGCAATCGAAAATTCCTACGAGCAGTACTTC
-,-,TRBV2,TRBJ1-5,CASSEAQGRNQPQHF,TGTGCCAGCAGTGAAGCGCAGGGCAGGAATCAGCCCCAGCATTTT
TRBD1,-,TRBV6-2/TRBV6-3,TRBJ1-5,CASSGTADRVLSNQPQHF,TGTGCCAGTTCCGGGACAGCTGACCGAGTCCTTAGCAATCAGCCCCAGCATTTT
-,few,TRBV27,TRBJ2-7,CASSFLGRETYEQYF,TGTGCCAGCAGTTTTTTGGGGAGAGAGACCTACGAGCAGTACTTC
-,-,TRBV7-9,TRBJ2-7,CASSLKGGKDSYEQYF,TGTGCCAGCAGCTTAAAGGGGGGGAAGGACTCCTACGAGCAGTACTTC
-,many,TRBV29-1,TRBJ2-3,CSVEGLASTDTQYF,TGCAGCGTTGAGGGACTCGCTAGCACAGATACGCAGTATTTT
TRBD2,-,TRBV23-1,TRBJ2-5,CASSHLGGGAETQYF,TGCGCCAGCAGTCATCTCGGGGGGGGCGCGGAGACCCAGTACTTC
-,-,TRBV29-1,TRBJ2-3,CSVEDLFTDTQYF,TGCAGCGTTGAAGATCTCTTCACAGATACGCAGTATTTT
TRBD2,-,TRBV27,TRBJ2-1,CASSSDSGGAPYNEQFF,TGTGCCAGCAGTTCCGATAGCGGGGGGGCACCCTACAATGAGCAGTTCTTC
-,-,TRBV27,TRBJ2-7,CASSTGIGEQYF,TGTGCCAGCAGTACGGGGATCGGCGAGCAGTACTTC
TRBD1,-,TRBV14,TRBJ1-2,CASSLGGQGRYGYTF,TGTGCCAGCAGCCTCGGGGGACAGGGACGGTATGGCTACACCTTC
TRBD1,few,TRBV7-9,TRBJ1-2,CASWNRGSFYTF,TGTGCCAGCTGGAACAGGGGTTCTTTTTACACCTTC
-,many,TRBV7-9,TRBJ2-2,CASSLVSVGSGELFF,TGTGCCAGCAGCTTAGTTTCAGTTGGATCCGGGGAGCTGTTTTTT
-,many,TRBV20-1,TRBJ1-1,CSARDGRTTEAFF,TGCAGTGCGAGAGATGGCAGAACCACTGAAGCTTTCTTT
TRBD2,-,TRBV29-1,TRBJ2-3,CSVEYSGGPTDTQYF,TGCAGCGTTGAATATAGCGGGGGGCCCACAGATACGCAGTATTTT
-,-,TRBV5-1,TRBJ2-7,CASSLGYGGSSYEQYF,TGCGCCAGCAGCTTGGGTTACGGCGGTAGCTCCTACGAGCAGTACTTC
-,many,TRBV7-2,TRBJ2-1,CASSVYWGNEQFF,TGTGCCAGCAGCGTCTACTGGGGCAATGAGCAGTTCTTC
TRBD2,many,TRBV7-8,TRBJ2-1,CASSLGLVVNEQFF,TGTGCCAGCAGCTTGGGACTAGTAGTGAATGAGCAGTTCTTC
TRBD2,-,TRBV10-2,TRBJ2-7,CASQGLAENSYEQYF,TGCGCCAGCCAGGGACTAGCGGAAAACTCCTACGAGCAGTACTTC